The 18 T cell receptor beta chains below all came from one sample that was sequenced in a study of blood T cell repertoires in COVID-19. Generated by immunoSEQ multiplex PCR, the TCRdb table keeps only in-frame clones and is missing some. The repertoire consists of around 100,000 clones, with approximately 86% occurring once and the leading ten covering around 5%. What was sequenced was peripheral blood. Receptor source: a human donor in a cohort sampled during active COVID-19.

This clone showed up just a few times. The V call is TRBV7-9, the J call TRBJ1-1; possibly TRBD1 for D (5 bases). The germline V and J ends were trimmed by 4 bases and 6 bases, with 18 bases remaining between them. Per the germline V gene, CDR1 is SEHNR and CDR2 is FQNEAQ (reference sequence). The CDR3 has 15 amino acids. Here the CDR3 DNA reads TGTGCCAGCAGCTCCATAATCATTTGGGGCGCTGAAGCTTTCTTT. It translates to CASSSIIIWGAEAFF.

The chain recombines TRBV7-2 with TRBJ2-1; D perhaps matches TRBD1 (5 bases). In germline, CDR1 is SGHTA, CDR2 FQGNSA. V lost 4 bases to trimming and J lost 7 bases, with 26 bases between them. The CDR3 is 18 amino acids. CDR3 coding DNA: TGTGCCAGCAGCTCATTACGACCCAGGGAAGGTGTGGTGAATGAGCAGTTCTTC. Translating it yields CASSSLRPREGVVNEQFF.

This clone was observed once. V and J are TRBV11-2 and TRBJ1-2, with D hard to call. V lost 5 bases and J lost 2, with 21 bases in between. The germline V gene encodes CDR1 SGHAT and CDR2 FQNNGV. This CDR3 comprises 17 residues. CDR3 residues: CASSPNRLPAGNYGYTF. The CDR3 nucleotides read TGTGCCAGCAGCCCTAACCGCCTCCCCGCAGGCAACTATGGCTACACCTTC. The complete variable domain, with remaining parts taken from reference TRBV11-2 and TRBJ1-2, reads EAGVAQSPRYKIIEKRQSVAFWCNPISGHATLYWYQQILGQGPKLLIQFQNNGVVDDSQLPKDRFSAERLKGVDSTLKIQPAKLEDSAVYLCASSPNRLPAGNYGYTFGSGTRLTVV.

The chain is built from TRBV10-1 and TRBJ1-5, with D possibly being TRBD1 (6 bases). CDR1 and CDR2 (germline): WNHNN, SYGVQD (reference sequence). The CDR3 contains 15 residues. The germline V and J ends were trimmed by 2 bases and 3 bases, with 11 bases remaining between them. CDR3 in DNA: TGCGCCAGCAGTGAGAGACAGGTAATCAATCAGCCCCAGCATTTT. It specifies CASSERQVINQPQHF.

The chain carries TRBV6-6 and TRBJ2-5; TRBD1 might be the D (5 bases). Per germline, CDR1 MNHNY and CDR2 SVGAGI (reference sequence). The CDR3 is 13 amino acids. The V gene lost 2 bases and the J gene lost 3 bases, with 7 bases spanning the gap. The CDR3 here is CASSYAGKETQYF. The CDR3 region has the DNA TGTGCCAGCAGTTACGCAGGGAAAGAGACCCAGTACTTC.

The V gene is TRBV9, the J gene TRBJ2-1, with TRBD2 matching over 7 bases. Germline V lookup: CDR1 SGDLS, CDR2 YYNGEE. V trimming: 0 bases; J trimming: 3 bases; junction bases outside the gene matches: 6. This CDR3 region has 16 residues. As DNA, the CDR3 is TGTGCCAGCAGCGTAGAGTGGAGCGGGAACTACAATGAGCAGTTCTTC. Protein: CASSVEWSGNYNEQFF. The full variable domain, completed using reference TRBV9 and TRBJ2-1, is DSGVTQTPKHLITATGQRVTLRCSPRSGDLSVYWYQQSLDQGLQFLIQYYNGEERAKGNILERFSAQQFPDLHSELNLSSLELGDSALYFCASSVEWSGNYNEQFFGPGTRLTVL.

The gene calls are TRBV5-1 and TRBJ2-3, with 7 bases matching TRBD2. V lost 0 bases, J lost 1 base, and 5 bases stayed unmatched. The germline gives CDR1 SGHRS, CDR2 YFSETQ. This CDR3 has 16 residues. The DNA for the CDR3 is TGCGCCAGCAGCTTGGCCGTGGGAGGGGGCACAGATACGCAGTATTTT. Residues: CASSLAVGGGTDTQYF.

The chain links TRBV6-5 to TRBJ2-1; TRBD1 aligns across 12 bases. V lost 7 bases to trimming and J lost 4 bases; unmatched junction nucleotides: 5. This CDR3 is built from 15 residues. Germline values: CDR1 MNHEY, CDR2 SVGAGI. CDR3 bases: TGTGCCAGCACCCGGGACAGGGGGCAGTACAATGAGCAGTTCTTC. Translated, it gives CASTRDRGQYNEQFF.

This rearrangement joins TRBV10-3 to TRBJ2-2, with 12 bases fitting TRBD1. CDR3 length: 16 residues. V lost 0 bases to trimming and J lost 7 bases; unmatched junction nucleotides: 3. Germline V gives CDR1 ENHRY, CDR2 SYGVKD. In DNA, the CDR3 is TGTGCCATCAGTGAGTCGGGACAGGGGGCAAGCGGGGAGCTGTTTTTT. It codes for CAISESGQGASGELFF.

J is TRBJ2-3 and V is TRBV6-6, with a weak D call TRBD2 (6 bases). The germline CDR1 and CDR2 sequences are MNHNY and SVGAGI (reference sequence). This CDR3 has 15 residues. Trimming shortened V by 6 bases and J by 2 bases, and 15 bases separated the two germline ends. CDR3 in DNA: TGTGCCAGCAGCCCCAGGAGGGGCTACACAGATACGCAGTATTTT. Its translation is CASSPRRGYTDTQYF.

The chain is built from TRBV19 and TRBJ2-1, with a possible D match to TRBD2 (6 bases). V was clipped by 3 bases and J by 9 bases, with 21 bases between them. The CDR3 is 16 residues long. Germline CDR1 is LNHDA and CDR2 is SQIVND (reference sequence). The CDR3 is CASSIQGLAIGSEQFF. The CDR3 region has the DNA TGTGCCAGTAGTATTCAAGGGCTAGCGATAGGATCTGAGCAGTTCTTC.

V is TRBV19 and J is TRBJ2-7; D is undetermined. Germline CDR1 reads LNHDA; CDR2 reads SQIVND (reference sequence). V lost 3 bases to trimming and J lost 2 bases, with 11 bases between them. The CDR3 length is 14 residues. This chain's CDR3 is CASSMVGLTYEQYF. The CDR3 DNA reads TGTGCCAGTAGTATGGTTGGTCTAACCTACGAGCAGTACTTC. The variable domain in full, with the rest retrieved from reference TRBV19 and TRBJ2-7, is DGGITQSPKYLFRKEGQNVTLSCEQNLNHDAMYWYRQDPGQGLRLIYYSQIVNDFQKGDIAEGYSVSREKKESFPLTVTSAQKNPTAFYLCASSMVGLTYEQYFGPGTRLTVT.

The chain has TRBV6-5 and TRBJ2-1; 7 bases are shared with TRBD1. This CDR3 is built from 15 residues. Germline V gene lookup returns CDR1 MNHEY and CDR2 SVGAGI. V lost 6 bases, J lost 4 bases, and 9 bases stayed unmatched. CDR3 in amino acids: CASRFRDSSYNEQFF. In DNA, the CDR3 is TGTGCCAGCAGGTTCCGGGACAGTTCTTACAATGAGCAGTTCTTC.

The chain couples TRBV20-1 to TRBJ2-7; D is unresolved. Germline lookup yields CDR1 DFQATT and CDR2 SNEGSKA (reference sequence). This CDR3 is built from 11 residues. V was shortened by 1 base and J by 3 bases, with 4 bases between the two germline ends. The CDR3, as DNA: TGCAGTGCTAGAGTGAGCTACGAGCAGTACTTC. Translating gives CSARVSYEQYF.

The V and J genes are TRBV6-2 or TRBV6-3 and TRBJ1-2, with D perhaps matching TRBD1 (6 bases). Trimming left V 3 bases short and J 8 bases short, with 13 bases between. Germline-derived CDR1 and CDR2 are MNHEY and SVGEGT. This CDR3 spans 13 amino acids. In nucleotides, the CDR3 is TGTGCCAGCAGTTATCCCCCTAGGGGGGGCTACACCTTC. Its translation is CASSYPPRGGYTF.

DNA for the CDR3: TGTGCCAGCAGCCTCGGGGACAGGGCTAATGAAAAACTGTTTTTT. Translation gives CASSLGDRANEKLFF. The chain couples TRBV3-1 (or the pseudogene TRBV3-2) to TRBJ1-4; 9 nucleotides line up with TRBD1. From germline, CDR1 is LGHDT and CDR2 YNNKEL (reference sequence). Unmatched junction bases numbered 3, after V lost 4 bases and J lost 3 bases. CDR3 length equals 15 residues.

In its sample, this clone was seen a few times. The chain joins TRBV5-1 to TRBJ2-7; D possibly corresponds to TRBD1 (6 bases). CDR3 length equals 15 residues. CDR1 and CDR2 from the germline V gene are SGHRS and YFSETQ. V was shortened by 0 bases and J by 3 bases, with 13 bases between the two germline ends. CDR3 region: CASSLVSGVGYEQYF. CDR3 DNA: TGCGCCAGCAGCTTGGTGTCAGGGGTGGGCTACGAGCAGTACTTC.

This chain uses TRBV3-1 (or the pseudogene TRBV3-2) with TRBJ2-5; maybe TRBD1 (5 bases). This CDR3 region has 15 residues. V gave up 1 base and J gave up 6 bases, with 15 bases separating them. Germline V lookup: CDR1 LGHDT, CDR2 YNNKEL (reference sequence). CDR3 residues: CASSQGNSREKTQYF. DNA for the CDR3: TGTGCCAGCAGCCAAGGAAACAGCAGGGAAAAGACCCAGTACTTC.